These 13 T cell receptor beta chains came from one sample sequenced in a study of T-cell reconstitution after alpha-beta-depleted transplantation in children. This sample's TCRbeta library carried unique molecular identifier barcodes. TCRdb recomputed calls from the PCR reads with MiXCR, one row per CDR3 protein. This table has about 610,000 distinct CDR3 sequences, about 10% appearing once. Sequences were derived from PBMCs from the stem cell graft donor, sampled from the stem cell graft. The source of these receptors is a human donor who donated a stem cell graft to a child with acute myeloid leukemia.

The V call is TRBV4-3, the J call TRBJ1-6, with D perhaps TRBD1 (6 bases). Trimming took off 0 bases at V and 10 bases at J, with 16 bases between the two ends. In germline, CDR1 is LGHNA, CDR2 YSLEER. The CDR3 is 16 amino acids. DNA for the CDR3: TGCGCCAGCAGCCAAGACAGGGGAACAGGATCCTCACCCCTCCACTTT. Its protein product is CASSQDRGTGSSPLHF.

The chain uses TRBV2 and TRBJ2-5; D possibly corresponds to TRBD2 (6 bases). Germline CDR1 is SNHLY and CDR2 is FYNNEI. This CDR3 is built from 14 residues. V gave up 0 bases and J gave up 5 bases, with 10 bases separating them. The CDR3 nucleotides read TGTGCCAGCAGTGAAGCGCTTCGGGGGGAGACCCAGTACTTC. It encodes CASSEALRGETQYF.

This clonotype has more than one count but fewer than ten. The V gene is TRBV25-1, the J gene TRBJ1-2; 7 bases agree with TRBD1. The J segment lost 8 bases and the V segment lost 6 bases, leaving 18 bases of the junction unmatched. The germline V gene encodes CDR1 MGHDK and CDR2 SYGVNS. CDR3 length: 16 residues. The CDR3 region has the DNA TGTGCCAGCAGACAAACCACTGAGACTCAGGGGGTAGGCTACACCTTC. This sequence encodes CASRQTTETQGVGYTF.

This clonotype was recorded many times. The rearrangement uses TRBV5-1 and TRBJ2-1, with 7 positions matching TRBD2. CDR1 and CDR2 (germline): SGHRS, YFSETQ. This CDR3 comprises 15 residues. With 0 bases clipped from V and 6 bases from J, the junction kept 6 bases outside the gene matches. Written as DNA, the CDR3 is TGCGCCAGCAGCTTGGGATCACGCGGGAGCAATGAGCAGTTCTTC. Encoded protein: CASSLGSRGSNEQFF.

This clonotype was seen only a few times. The chain has TRBV7-2 and TRBJ2-1, with a tentative D call TRBD2 (6 bases). Trimming removed 5 bases at V and 7 bases at J, with 12 bases between. The CDR3 has 13 residues. Per the germline V gene, CDR1 is SGHTA and CDR2 is FQGNSA. The CDR3 region is CASSQGLLNEQFF. Here the CDR3 DNA reads TGTGCCAGCAGCCAGGGACTCTTGAATGAGCAGTTCTTC. The full variable domain, rest sourced from reference TRBV7-2 and TRBJ2-1, is GAGVSQSPSNKVTEKGKDVELRCDPISGHTALYWYRQSLGQGLEFLIYFQGNSAPDKSGLPSDRFSAERTGGSVSTLTIQRTQQEDSAVYLCASSQGLLNEQFFGPGTRLTVL.

The sample holds a few counts of this clonotype. This chain uses TRBV7-2 with TRBJ2-3; the D is unclear. Germline V lookup: CDR1 SGHTA, CDR2 FQGNSA. The V end lost 4 bases, the J end lost 2 bases, and 13 bases lay between the germline ends. This CDR3 contains 15 residues. The CDR3 sequence is CASSSEAAYTDTQYF. CDR3 nucleotides: TGTGCCAGCAGCTCCGAGGCAGCTTACACAGATACGCAGTATTTT.

This clonotype was detected ten times or more. This chain links TRBV11-2 with TRBJ2-3; weak D call: TRBD2 (5 bases). Trimming removed 0 bases at V and 1 base at J, with 8 bases between. Germline V lookup: CDR1 SGHAT, CDR2 FQNNGV. The CDR3 covers 15 residues. The CDR3 reads CASSLDPGGTDTQYF. DNA for the CDR3: TGTGCCAGCAGCTTAGATCCCGGGGGCACAGATACGCAGTATTTT.

V is TRBV27 and J is TRBJ2-1; no clear D. CDR3 length equals 18 residues. V was shortened by 2 bases and J by 6 bases, with 23 bases between the two germline ends. Germline-derived CDR1 and CDR2 are MNHEY and SMNVEV (reference sequence). CDR3 in amino acids: CASSLIPPLGPTVNEQFF. The CDR3 DNA follows: TGTGCCAGCAGTTTAATTCCCCCTCTAGGACCAACGGTCAATGAGCAGTTCTTC.

This chain uses TRBV29-1 with TRBJ2-3, with 10 nucleotides matching TRBD2. Germline loops: CDR1 SQVTM, CDR2 ANQGSEA. Trimming took 4 bases from V and 1 from J; bases not matched to a gene: 5. The CDR3 is 15 amino acids. This CDR3 is CSVVSLAGGTDTQYF. The CDR3 DNA is TGCAGCGTTGTCAGCCTAGCGGGAGGCACAGATACGCAGTATTTT.

This clonotype was seen many times. The chain is built from TRBV12-3 or TRBV12-4 and TRBJ1-5; weak D call: TRBD1 (6 bases). CDR3 length equals 14 residues. The V gene lost 3 bases and the J gene lost 1 base, with 7 bases spanning the gap. Here the CDR3 DNA reads TGTGCCAGCAGTTTCAGGGGCAGCAATCAGCCCCAGCATTTT. This encodes CASSFRGSNQPQHF.

This clonotype was counted a few times. This chain links TRBV14 with TRBJ1-1; no clear D. The CDR3 contains 14 residues. The germline V gene encodes CDR1 SGHDN and CDR2 FVKESK. V was clipped by 1 base and J by 4 bases, with 10 bases between them. CDR3 coding DNA: TGTGCCAGCAGCCAAGTAGGACGTTTCACTGAAGCTTTCTTT. This gives the protein CASSQVGRFTEAFF.

This clonotype has at least ten counts. This chain connects TRBV20-1 to TRBJ2-7; 8 nucleotides match TRBD1. The CDR3 loop spans 15 amino acids. The germline gives CDR1 DFQATT, CDR2 SNEGSKA (reference sequence). V dropped 4 bases and J dropped 6; count of bases not matched to a gene: 14. CDR3 protein: CSAKEPTGEFAEQYF. DNA of the CDR3: TGCAGTGCTAAAGAGCCGACAGGGGAGTTCGCCGAGCAGTACTTC.

This clonotype was counted only a few times. The rearrangement links TRBV29-1 to TRBJ2-4; D tentatively reads TRBD1 or TRBD2 (5 bases each). Trimming left V 4 bases short and J 6 bases short, with 13 bases between. The CDR3 has 13 amino acids. In germline, CDR1 is SQVTM, CDR2 ANQGSEA. This CDR3 reads CSVAVRDGNIQYF. CDR3 DNA: TGCAGCGTTGCGGTTAGGGACGGAAACATTCAGTACTTC.